The 6 T cell receptor beta chains below all came from one sample that was sequenced in a study of CD8+ T cells in alopecia areata. Treatment in this sample: oral pan-JAK inhibitor, 5-10 mg twice daily. cDNA prepared by RNA extraction and subsequent reverse transcription served as the template for sequencing. Assay used: immunoSEQ multiplex PCR; TCRdb lists only in-frame clones, some missing. Here the sample spans 210,000 or so clones, over 60% being singletons. The starting material was CD4+ T cells sorted from blood, obtained around week 44, from a patient treated with tofacitinib. The receptor set was obtained from a human donor with alopecia areata.

The table lists this clone with a count of one. This sequence joins TRBV19 and TRBJ2-5, with 9 bases that match TRBD1. The CDR3 consists of 13 residues. Losses at the gene ends were 5 bases for V and 9 bases for J; bases not matched to a gene: 7. Germline values: CDR1 LNHDA, CDR2 SQIVND (reference sequence). DNA for the CDR3: TGTGCCAGTAGTCGGGACAGGGTTACGTCCCAGTACTTC. Its translation is CASSRDRVTSQYF.

This clone came up once. The J gene is TRBJ2-7, the V gene TRBV30; D perhaps matches TRBD1 (6 bases). Germline V gene lookup returns CDR1 GTSNPN and CDR2 SVGIG (reference sequence). Deletions cut 2 bases from V and 0 bases from J, with 14 bases between. The CDR3 is 15 residues long. CDR3 nucleotides: TGTGCCTGGAGTAGAACAGGGCCAAGCTCCTACGAGCAGTACTTC. Protein: CAWSRTGPSSYEQYF.

In its sample, this clone was seen once. The J gene is TRBJ1-2, the V gene TRBV18, with 7 bases identical to TRBD1. This CDR3 is 14 amino acids long. V shed 4 bases, J shed 2 bases, and the junction held 4 bases outside the gene matches. Germline V lookup: CDR1 KGHSH, CDR2 LQKENI. The CDR3 loop reads CASSLTTGNYGYTF. The CDR3 DNA follows: TGTGCCAGCTCACTAACGACAGGGAACTATGGCTACACCTTC.

The chain has TRBV18 and TRBJ2-3; D may be TRBD1 (6 bases). The CDR3 extends over 14 amino acids. Germline loops: CDR1 KGHSH, CDR2 LQKENI. Trimming shortened V by 1 base and J by 3 bases, and 8 bases separated the two germline ends. In DNA, the CDR3 is TGTGCCAGCTCACCACAGGGGACAACAGATACGCAGTATTTT. It is translated as CASSPQGTTDTQYF.

The J gene is TRBJ1-1, the V gene TRBV27; TRBD1 matches 8 bases. The CDR3 sequence is 15 residues long. Looked up from germline, CDR1 is MNHEY and CDR2 is SMNVEV (reference sequence). The V gene end was trimmed by 6 bases and the J gene end by 4 bases; junction bases not matched to a gene: 10. The CDR3: CASSFQGAQSTEAFF. Here the CDR3 DNA reads TGTGCCAGCAGCTTCCAGGGGGCGCAGAGCACTGAAGCTTTCTTT.

The chain employs TRBV30 and TRBJ2-3; maybe TRBD2 (5 bases). CDR1 is GTSNPN, CDR2 SVGIG, per germline (reference sequence). The CDR3 runs 14 residues. V shed 1 base and J shed 1 base, with 9 bases lying between them. The CDR3 region has the DNA TGTGCCTGGAGTGCGGAGCGGCGCACAGATACGCAGTATTTT. This gives the protein CAWSAERRTDTQYF.